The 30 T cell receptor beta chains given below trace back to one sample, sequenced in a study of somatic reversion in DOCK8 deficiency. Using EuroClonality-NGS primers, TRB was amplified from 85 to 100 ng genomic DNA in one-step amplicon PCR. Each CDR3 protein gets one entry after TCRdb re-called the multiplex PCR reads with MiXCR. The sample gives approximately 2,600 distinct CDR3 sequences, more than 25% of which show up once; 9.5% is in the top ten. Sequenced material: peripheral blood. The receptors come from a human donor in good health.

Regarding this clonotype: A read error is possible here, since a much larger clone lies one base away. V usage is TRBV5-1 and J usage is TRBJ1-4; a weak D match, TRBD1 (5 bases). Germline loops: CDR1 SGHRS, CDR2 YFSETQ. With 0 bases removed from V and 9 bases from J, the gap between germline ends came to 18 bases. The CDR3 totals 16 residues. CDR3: CASSLGPQGGGQKLFF. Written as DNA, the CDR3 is TGCGCCAGCAGCTTGGGCCCTCAGGGAGGCGGGCAAAAACTGTTTTTT. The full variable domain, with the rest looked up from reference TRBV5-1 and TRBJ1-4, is KAGVTQTPRYLIKTRGQQVTLSCSPISGHRSVSWYQQTPGQGLQFLFEYFSETQRNKGNFPGRFSGRQFSNSRSEMNVSTLELGDSALYLCASSLGPQGGGQKLFFGSGTQLSVL.

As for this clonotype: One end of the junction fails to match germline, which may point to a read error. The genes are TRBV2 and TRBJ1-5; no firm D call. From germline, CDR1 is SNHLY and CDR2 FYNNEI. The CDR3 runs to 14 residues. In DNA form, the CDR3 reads TGTGCCAGCAGCGAAGACCATAGCAATCAGCCCCAGCATTTT. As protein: CASSEDHSNQPQHF.

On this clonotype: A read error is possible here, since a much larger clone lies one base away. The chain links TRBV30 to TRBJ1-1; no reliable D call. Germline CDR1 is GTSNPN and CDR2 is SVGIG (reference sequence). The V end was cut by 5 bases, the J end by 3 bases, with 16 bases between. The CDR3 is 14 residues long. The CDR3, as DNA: TGTGCCTGGGGAGACGGGGTATTATACACTGAAGCTTTCTTT. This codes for CAWGDGVLYTEAFF.

This CDR3 is CSARETGQPNYGYTF. The DNA for the CDR3 is TGCAGTGCTAGAGAGACCGGACAACCCAACTATGGCTACACCTTC. The chain joins TRBV20-1 to TRBJ1-2; D perhaps matches TRBD1 (5 bases). CDR1 and CDR2 (germline): DFQATT, SNEGSKA (reference sequence). Deletions cut 0 bases from V and 2 bases from J, with 13 bases between. The CDR3 has 15 residues.

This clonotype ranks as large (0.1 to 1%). CDR3 sequence reads: CASSPSGISEAFF. The CDR3 DNA follows: TGTGCCAGTAGTCCATCGGGGATCTCTGAAGCTTTCTTT. V is TRBV19 and J is TRBJ1-1; D call uncertain. CDR1 is LNHDA and CDR2 is SQIVND in the germline V gene (reference sequence). The CDR3 runs to 13 residues. V shed 5 bases and J shed 6 bases, with 13 bases lying between them.

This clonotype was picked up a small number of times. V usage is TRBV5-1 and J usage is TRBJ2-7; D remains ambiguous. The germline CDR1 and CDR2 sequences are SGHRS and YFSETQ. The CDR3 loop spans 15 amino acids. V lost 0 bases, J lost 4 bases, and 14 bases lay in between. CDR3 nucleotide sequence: TGCGCCAGCAGCTTGGGGCAGCCTAATAGATACGAGCAGTACTTC. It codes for CASSLGQPNRYEQYF.

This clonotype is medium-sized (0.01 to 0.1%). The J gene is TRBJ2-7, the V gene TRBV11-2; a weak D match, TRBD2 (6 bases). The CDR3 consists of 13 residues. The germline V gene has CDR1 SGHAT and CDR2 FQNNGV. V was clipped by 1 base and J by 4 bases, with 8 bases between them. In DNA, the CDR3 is TGTGCCAGCAGCTTAGCGGGAGTGTACGAGCAGTACTTC. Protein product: CASSLAGVYEQYF. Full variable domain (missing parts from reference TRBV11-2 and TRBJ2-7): EAGVAQSPRYKIIEKRQSVAFWCNPISGHATLYWYQQILGQGPKLLIQFQNNGVVDDSQLPKDRFSAERLKGVDSTLKIQPAKLEDSAVYLCASSLAGVYEQYFGPGTRLTVT.

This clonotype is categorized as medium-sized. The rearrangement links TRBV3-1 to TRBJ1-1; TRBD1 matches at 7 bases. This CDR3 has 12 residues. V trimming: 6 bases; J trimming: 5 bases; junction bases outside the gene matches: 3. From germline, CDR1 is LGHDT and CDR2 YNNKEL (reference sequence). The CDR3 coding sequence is TGTGCCAGCAGGGAACAGGGGACTGAAGCTTTCTTT. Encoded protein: CASREQGTEAFF.

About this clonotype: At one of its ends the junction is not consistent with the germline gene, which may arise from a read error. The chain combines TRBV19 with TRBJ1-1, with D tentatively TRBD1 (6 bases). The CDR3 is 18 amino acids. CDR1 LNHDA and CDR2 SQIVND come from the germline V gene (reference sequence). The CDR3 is CPSFPTSQGSHRQSEAFF. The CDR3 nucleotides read TGTCCCAGTTTTCCCACGTCCCAGGGGAGTCACAGGCAGAGTGAAGCTTTCTTT.

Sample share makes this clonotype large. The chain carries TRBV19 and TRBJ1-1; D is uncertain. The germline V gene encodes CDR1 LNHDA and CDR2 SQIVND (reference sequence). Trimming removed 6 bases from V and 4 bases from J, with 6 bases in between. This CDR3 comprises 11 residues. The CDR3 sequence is CASRGITEAFF. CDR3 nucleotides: TGTGCCAGTAGGGGGATCACTGAAGCTTTCTTT.

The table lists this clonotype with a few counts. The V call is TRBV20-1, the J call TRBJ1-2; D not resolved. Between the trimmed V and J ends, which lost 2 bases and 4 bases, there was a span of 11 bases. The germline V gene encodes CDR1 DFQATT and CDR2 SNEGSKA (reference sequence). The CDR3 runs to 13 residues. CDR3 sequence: CSARPTATYGYTF. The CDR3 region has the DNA TGCAGTGCTAGACCGACGGCGACCTATGGCTACACCTTC.

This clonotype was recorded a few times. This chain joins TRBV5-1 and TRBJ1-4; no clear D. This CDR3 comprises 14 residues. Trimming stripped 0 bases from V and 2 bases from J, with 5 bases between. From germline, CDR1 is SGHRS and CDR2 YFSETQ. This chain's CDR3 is CASSLEATNEKLFF. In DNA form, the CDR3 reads TGCGCCAGCAGCTTGGAGGCTACTAATGAAAAACTGTTTTTT.

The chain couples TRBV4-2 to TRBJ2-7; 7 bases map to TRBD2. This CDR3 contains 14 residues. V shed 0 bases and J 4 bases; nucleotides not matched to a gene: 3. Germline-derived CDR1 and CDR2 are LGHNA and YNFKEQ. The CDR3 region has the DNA TGTGCCAGCAGCCAAGAGGGGGGGTGGTACGAGCAGTACTTC. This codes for CASSQEGGWYEQYF.

For the CDR3, the DNA is TGTGCCAGCAGTTTAGGGGGACAGGGGGACGAGCAGTACTTC. It yields the protein CASSLGGQGDEQYF. The rearrangement joins TRBV12-3 or TRBV12-4 to TRBJ2-7; TRBD1 aligns across 11 bases. The CDR3 consists of 14 residues. V was clipped by 1 base and J by 5 bases; unmatched bases: 1.

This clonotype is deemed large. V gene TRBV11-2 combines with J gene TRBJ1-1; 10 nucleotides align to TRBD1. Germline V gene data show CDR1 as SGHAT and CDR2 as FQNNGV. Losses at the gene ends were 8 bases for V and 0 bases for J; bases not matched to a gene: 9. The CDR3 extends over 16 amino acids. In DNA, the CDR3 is TGTGCCAGCGAAAAAGACAGGGGGCGAATGAACACTGAAGCTTTCTTT. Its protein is CASEKDRGRMNTEAFF.

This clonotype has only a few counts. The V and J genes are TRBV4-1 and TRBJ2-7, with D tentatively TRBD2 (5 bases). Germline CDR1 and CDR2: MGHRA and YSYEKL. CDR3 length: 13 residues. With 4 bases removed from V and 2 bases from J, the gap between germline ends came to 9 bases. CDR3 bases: TGCGCCAGCAGCCGAGCGGTTGCCTACGAGCAGTACTTC. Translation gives CASSRAVAYEQYF.

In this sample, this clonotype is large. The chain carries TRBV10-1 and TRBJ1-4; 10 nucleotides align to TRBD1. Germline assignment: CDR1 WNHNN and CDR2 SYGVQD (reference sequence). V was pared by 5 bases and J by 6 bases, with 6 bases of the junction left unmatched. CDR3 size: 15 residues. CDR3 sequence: CASSPWTGGHEKLFF. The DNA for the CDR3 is TGCGCCAGCAGTCCTTGGACAGGGGGACATGAAAAACTGTTTTTT.

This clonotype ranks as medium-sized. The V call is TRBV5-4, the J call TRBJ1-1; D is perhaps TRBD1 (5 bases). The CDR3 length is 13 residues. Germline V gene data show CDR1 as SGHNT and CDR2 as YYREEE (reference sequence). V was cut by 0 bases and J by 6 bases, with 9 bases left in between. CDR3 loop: CASSLGGVPEAFF. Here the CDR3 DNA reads TGTGCCAGCAGCTTGGGGGGGGTCCCTGAAGCTTTCTTT.

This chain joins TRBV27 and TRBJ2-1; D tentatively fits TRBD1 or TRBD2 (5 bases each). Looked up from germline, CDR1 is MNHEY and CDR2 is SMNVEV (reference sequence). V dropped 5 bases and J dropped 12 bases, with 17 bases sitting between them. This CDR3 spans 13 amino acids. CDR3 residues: CASSLLSGPGQFF. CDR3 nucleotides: TGTGCCAGCAGTCTTCTTTCGGGGCCCGGGCAGTTCTTC.

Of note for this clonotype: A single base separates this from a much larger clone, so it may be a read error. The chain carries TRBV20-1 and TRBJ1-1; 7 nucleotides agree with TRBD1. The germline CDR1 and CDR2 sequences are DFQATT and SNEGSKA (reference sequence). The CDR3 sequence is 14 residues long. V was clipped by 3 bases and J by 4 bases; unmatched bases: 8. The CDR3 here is CSASPTGSGTEAFF. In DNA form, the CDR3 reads TGCAGTGCTAGCCCGACAGGGTCGGGCACTGAAGCTTTCTTT.

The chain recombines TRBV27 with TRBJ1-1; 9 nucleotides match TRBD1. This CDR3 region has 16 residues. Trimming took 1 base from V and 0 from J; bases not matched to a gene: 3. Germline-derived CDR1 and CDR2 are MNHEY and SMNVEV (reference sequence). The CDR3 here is CASSLYGTGLNTEAFF. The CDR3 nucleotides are TGTGCCAGCAGTTTATATGGGACAGGGCTGAACACTGAAGCTTTCTTT.

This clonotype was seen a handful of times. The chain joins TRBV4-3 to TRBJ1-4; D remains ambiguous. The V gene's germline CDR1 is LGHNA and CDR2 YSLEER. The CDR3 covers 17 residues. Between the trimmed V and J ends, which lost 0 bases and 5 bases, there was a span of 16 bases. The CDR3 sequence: CASSQETPGSYNEKLFF. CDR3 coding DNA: TGCGCCAGCAGCCAAGAAACACCGGGAAGTTACAATGAAAAACTGTTTTTT.

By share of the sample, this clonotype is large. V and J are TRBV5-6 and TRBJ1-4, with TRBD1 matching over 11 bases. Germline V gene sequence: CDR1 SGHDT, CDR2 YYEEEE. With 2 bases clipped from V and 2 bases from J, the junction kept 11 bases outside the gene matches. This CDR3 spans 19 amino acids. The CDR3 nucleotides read TGTGCCAGCAGCTTTTGGATTGGGACAGGGGGTAGGACTAATGAAAAACTGTTTTTT. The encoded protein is CASSFWIGTGGRTNEKLFF.

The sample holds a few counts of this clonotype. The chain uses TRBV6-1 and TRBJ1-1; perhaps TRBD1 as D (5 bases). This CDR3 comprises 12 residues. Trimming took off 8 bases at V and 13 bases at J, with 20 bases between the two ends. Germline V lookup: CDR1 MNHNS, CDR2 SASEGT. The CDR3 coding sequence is TGTGCCAGCCGAACTCGGGACCTGGGGGTTTTCTTT. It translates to CASRTRDLGVFF.

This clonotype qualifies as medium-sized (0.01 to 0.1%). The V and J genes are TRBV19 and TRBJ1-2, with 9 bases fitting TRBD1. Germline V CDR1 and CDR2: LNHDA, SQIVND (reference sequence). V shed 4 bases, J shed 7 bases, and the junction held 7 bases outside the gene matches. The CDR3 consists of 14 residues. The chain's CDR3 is CASSRGQGPSGYTF. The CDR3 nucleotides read TGTGCCAGTAGTAGGGGACAGGGTCCGTCTGGCTACACCTTC.

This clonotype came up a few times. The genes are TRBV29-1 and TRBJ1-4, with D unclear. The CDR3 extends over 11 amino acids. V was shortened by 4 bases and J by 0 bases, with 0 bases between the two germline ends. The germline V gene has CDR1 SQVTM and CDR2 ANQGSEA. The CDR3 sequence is CSVATNEKLFF. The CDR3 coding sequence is TGCAGCGTTGCAACTAATGAAAAACTGTTTTTT.

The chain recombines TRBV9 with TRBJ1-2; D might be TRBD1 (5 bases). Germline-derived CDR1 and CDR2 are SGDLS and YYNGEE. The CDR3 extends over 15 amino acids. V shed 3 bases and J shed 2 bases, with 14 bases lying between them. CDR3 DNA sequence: TGTGCCAGCAGCGCTCGAGGGGAAACGAACTATGGCTACACCTTC. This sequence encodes CASSARGETNYGYTF.

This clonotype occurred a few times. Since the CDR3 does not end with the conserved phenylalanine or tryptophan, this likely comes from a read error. The CDR3 nucleotides read TGTGCCAGCAGCTGGGGATCAGGGTCTAACTATGGCTACACCCTC. Translating gives CASSWGSGSNYGYTL. The chain links TRBV11-2 to TRBJ1-2, with a possible D match to TRBD1 (5 bases). The CDR3 is made up of 15 amino acids. The germline gives CDR1 SGHAT, CDR2 FQNNGV. Trimming took 4 bases from V and 0 from J, leaving 12 bases between them.

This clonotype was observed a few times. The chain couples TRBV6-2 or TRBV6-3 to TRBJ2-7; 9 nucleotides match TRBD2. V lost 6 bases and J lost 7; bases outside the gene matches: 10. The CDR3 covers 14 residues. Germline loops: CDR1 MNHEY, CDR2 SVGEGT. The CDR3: CASSPPGLAFEQYF. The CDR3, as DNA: TGTGCCAGCAGCCCCCCGGGACTAGCCTTTGAGCAGTACTTC.

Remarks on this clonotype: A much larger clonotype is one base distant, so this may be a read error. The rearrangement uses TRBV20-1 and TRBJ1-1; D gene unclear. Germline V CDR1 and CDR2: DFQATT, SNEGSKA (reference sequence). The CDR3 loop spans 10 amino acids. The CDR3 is CSAQNTEVFF. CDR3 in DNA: TGCAGTGCCCAAAACACTGAAGTTTTCTTT.